This T cell receptor beta chain was sequenced during a study of CD8+CD57+ T cells in acquired aplastic anemia. Turning to the study itself: Yields of DNA that came from sorted CD4+ and CD8+ cells averaged 3.2 ug. Mean read depth for CD4+ cells from healthy donors was roughly 11 million.

Profiles of TCR beta VDJ and CDR3 were generated from a genomic DNA template. TCRdb passed the reads through MiXCR, listing each CDR3 protein once. The sample consists of some 190,000 distinct CDR3 sequences, roughly half of them appearing once. Trimming shortened V by 7 bases and J by 3 bases, and 15 bases separated the two germline ends. This CDR3 is built from 14 residues. From germline, CDR1 is MGHDK and CDR2 SYGVNS. Concerning this clonotype itself: Its antigen is still unknown.

Study-wide points: With respect to CD8+ Simpson's diversity, patients and controls did not differ significantly. Patients and controls shared 25 to 30 CD8+ CDR3 sequences, which appeared highly expressed in patients and within their immunodominant clones.

The sequence was collected from a human donor in good health, serving as a control. Sequencing was performed on sorted CD4+, CD8+, or CD8+CD57+ T cells (not recorded which) from PBMCs. This chain links TRBV25-1 with TRBJ1-1; a possible D gene is TRBD1 (5 bases). The CDR3 region is CASKSEGWYTEAFF. CDR3 nucleotide sequence: TGTGCCAGCAAATCTGAGGGGTGGTACACTGAAGCTTTCTTT.